The T cell receptor beta chain under discussion was sequenced for a study of cytomegalovirus exposure and HLA in healthy donors. Overall study findings and caveats: A likely sequencing artifact accounted for one observed cluster of highly shared sequence variants. Most TCR sequences showed up rarely, but some public TCRs showed up in many donors.

A remark on this clone: No antigen is known for it.

The V end lost 4 bases, the J end lost 3 bases, and 11 bases lay between the germline ends. Germline assignment: CDR1 SGHDT and CDR2 YYEEEE. The CDR3 contains 13 residues. Vbeta (60) and Jbeta (13) primers were used in the PCR. TCRdb keeps only in-frame clones here, not all; method: immunoSEQ multiplex PCR. The table has fewer than 200,000 clones, 76% seen once. The TCR sequence derives from a female donor in good health and CMV-seronegative. Sequences were obtained from PBMCs. The gene calls are TRBV5-6 and TRBJ2-7; tentatively, D is TRBD1 (5 bases). The CDR3 nucleotides are TGTGCCAGCAGCACTACAGGATACTACGAGCAGTACTTC. Protein sequence: CASSTTGYYEQYF.